This is a list of T cell receptor beta chains from one sample in a study of T-cell reconstitution after alpha-beta-depleted transplantation in children. One entry per CDR3 protein, called by TCRdb with MiXCR from the PCR reads. The top ten hold about 2.3% of the sample, which has 500,000 or so distinct CDR3 sequences, 30% to 35% seen once. Material: PBMCs from the stem cell graft donor, obtained from the stem cell graft. The receptor set was obtained from a human donor who donated a stem cell graft to a child with aplastic anemia. CDR3s include the opening cysteine and the closing phenylalanine or tryptophan. A D gene is named only where the DNA matches it firmly. Clone size is shown for a subset of rows, as once, few, many or a class of expanded clone.

size	length	V	D	J	DNA	CDR3
-	14	TRBV7-9	-	TRBJ2-3	TGTGCCAGCAGTTGGCAGGGATTCACAGATACGCAGTATTTT	CASSWQGFTDTQYF
-	16	TRBV20-1	TRBD2	TRBJ2-3	TGCAGTGCTACGTGGAGGGAGGGCCGGGCCACAGATACGCAGTATTTT	CSATWREGRATDTQYF
-	16	TRBV10-2	-	TRBJ1-2	TGCGCCAGCAGTGAGTCCGGGTCCACACCGCCCCAAGGCTACACCTTC	CASSESGSTPPQGYTF
few	15	TRBV24-1	-	TRBJ2-1	TGTGCCACCAGTGACCTCTCCCACGTGGGCGATGAGCAGTTCTTC	CATSDLSHVGDEQFF
-	17	TRBV28	-	TRBJ2-5	TGTGCCAGCAGTTCTGACAAGGACGCGAAGGGCGGGGAGACCCAGTACTTC	CASSSDKDAKGGETQYF
many	13	TRBV29-1	-	TRBJ1-2	TGCAGCGCCAGGTTCCGGGAGAGTAATGGCTACACCTTC	CSARFRESNGYTF
-	14	TRBV10-3	TRBD1	TRBJ1-5	TGTGCCATCAGTGAGGAACAGGGGAATCAGCCCCAGCATTTT	CAISEEQGNQPQHF
-	16	TRBV28	-	TRBJ2-2	TGTGCCAGCAACCTACGGCATCGGGTTGACACCGGGGAGCTGTTTTTT	CASNLRHRVDTGELFF
-	14	TRBV10-3	-	TRBJ1-2	TGTGCCATCAGTGACAGGGTATCTAACTATGGCTACACCTTC	CAISDRVSNYGYTF
-	14	TRBV28	-	TRBJ2-5	TGTGCCAGCAGCTTCAGGGTGGGGAAAGAGACCCAGTACTTC	CASSFRVGKETQYF
few	11	TRBV20-1	-	TRBJ2-7	TGCAGTGCTAGAACCGTTCTCGAGCAGTACTTC	CSARTVLEQYF
-	18	TRBV11-1	TRBD2	TRBJ2-7	TGTGCCAGCAGCTTTACTAGCGGGAGAACCCGTTCCATCTACGAGCAGTACTTC	CASSFTSGRTRSIYEQYF
-	14	TRBV6-5	-	TRBJ2-5	TGTGCCAGCAGTTACTCGACATTTGAAGAGACCCAGTACTTC	CASSYSTFEETQYF
-	14	TRBV7-3	-	TRBJ2-4	TGTGCCAGCAGCTTAAACTCAGCCAAAAACATTCAGTACTTC	CASSLNSAKNIQYF
-	17	TRBV25-1	TRBD2	TRBJ2-1	TGTGCCAGCAGTGAAGGGCTAGCGGGAAGCTCCTACAATGAGCAGTTCTTC	CASSEGLAGSSYNEQFF
-	14	TRBV30	-	TRBJ2-5	TGTGCCTGGAGTGTATTAGCATTCCAAGAGACCCAGTACTTC	CAWSVLAFQETQYF
-	14	TRBV4-3	-	TRBJ1-1	TGCGCCAGCAGCGATAACAGGGCCAACACTGAAGCTTTCTTT	CASSDNRANTEAFF
-	20	TRBV11-2	-	TRBJ2-3	TGTGCCAGCAGCCCCACCCTGAAGAGCGGAGACTATGCTAGCACAGATACGCAGTATTTT	CASSPTLKSGDYASTDTQYF
-	15	TRBV4-3	-	TRBJ2-3	TGCGCCAGCCGCCGCGAATTGGGGGGCACAGATACGCAGTATTTT	CASRRELGGTDTQYF
few	11	TRBV20-1	-	TRBJ2-5	TGCAGTGCCTCCATGGGGGAGACCCAGTACTTC	CSASMGETQYF
many	16	TRBV20-1	-	TRBJ1-5	TGCAGTGCCCTGTCGACGGGGTCGGATAGCAATCAGCCCCAGCATTTT	CSALSTGSDSNQPQHF
-	15	TRBV5-1	TRBD2	TRBJ2-1	TGCGCCAGCAGGGTGGTAGCGGGAGACTACAATGAGCAGTTCTTC	CASRVVAGDYNEQFF
-	15	TRBV6-2/TRBV6-3	-	TRBJ2-6	TGTGCCAGCACCGACCCCTCTGGTGGGGCCAACGTCCTGACTTTC	CASTDPSGGANVLTF
few	14	TRBV12-3/TRBV12-4	TRBD1	TRBJ1-2	TGTGCCAGCAGTAGCAGGGGGTTAAACTATGGCTACACCTTC	CASSSRGLNYGYTF
-	14	TRBV3-1	-	TRBJ2-1	TGTGCCAGCAGCCCTCCTGTTACGCGGGGTGAGCAGTTCTTC	CASSPPVTRGEQFF
-	17	TRBV5-5	-	TRBJ1-5	TGTGCCAGCAGCTCCGACGGGGTGGGGGTTTTAGGTCAGCCCCAGCATTTT	CASSSDGVGVLGQPQHF
-	14	TRBV24-1	-	TRBJ2-5	TGTGCCACCAGTGAGTCCTGGACCCAAGAGACCCAGTACTTC	CATSESWTQETQYF